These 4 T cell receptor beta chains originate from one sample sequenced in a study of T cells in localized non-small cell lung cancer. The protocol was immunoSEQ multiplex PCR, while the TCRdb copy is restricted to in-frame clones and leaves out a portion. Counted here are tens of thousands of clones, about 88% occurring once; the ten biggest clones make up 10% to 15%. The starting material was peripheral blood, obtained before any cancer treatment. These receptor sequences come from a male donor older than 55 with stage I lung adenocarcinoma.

The CDR3 sequence is CASSSLTGAAKQPQHF. CDR3 bases: TGTGCCAGCAGTTCCTTAACAGGGGCCGCGAAACAGCCCCAGCATTTT. J is TRBJ1-5 and V is TRBV27, with 7 bases that match TRBD1. CDR3 length: 16 residues. The V gene's germline CDR1 is MNHEY and CDR2 SMNVEV (reference sequence). With 4 bases clipped from V and 7 bases from J, the junction kept 13 bases outside the gene matches.

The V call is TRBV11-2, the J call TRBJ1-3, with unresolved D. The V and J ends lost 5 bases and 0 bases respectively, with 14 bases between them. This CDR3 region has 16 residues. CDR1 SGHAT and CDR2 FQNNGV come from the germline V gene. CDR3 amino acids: CASSPLTFSSGNTIYF. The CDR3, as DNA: TGTGCCAGCAGCCCCCTTACGTTCAGCTCTGGAAACACCATATATTTT.

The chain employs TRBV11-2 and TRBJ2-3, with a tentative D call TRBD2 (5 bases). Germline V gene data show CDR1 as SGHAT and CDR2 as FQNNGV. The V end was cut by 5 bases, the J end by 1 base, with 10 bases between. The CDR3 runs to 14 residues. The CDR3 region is CASSLLRGTDTQYF. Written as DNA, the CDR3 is TGTGCCAGCAGCCTCCTGAGGGGCACAGATACGCAGTATTTT.

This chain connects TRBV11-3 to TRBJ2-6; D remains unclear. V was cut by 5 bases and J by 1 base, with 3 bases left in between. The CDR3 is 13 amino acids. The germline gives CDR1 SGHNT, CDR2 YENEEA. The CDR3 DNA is TGTGCCAGCAGCGGTTCTGGGGCCAACGTCCTGACTTTC. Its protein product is CASSGSGANVLTF.